This T cell receptor (beta chain) was captured by sequencing in a study of cytomegalovirus exposure and HLA in healthy donors (TCRdb year 2017). Background for the entire study: According to a later analysis, one platform produced both the roughly 120 validation repertoires and the 670 or so repertoires of the first cohort. To predict cytomegalovirus infection status, the study combined high-throughput TCR immunosequencing, statistical association of individual TCRs with disease status, and machine learning. The study aimed to test whether signatures of past pathogen exposure could be identified by cataloging public T cell receptors. A separate validation cohort of 100 to 150 different subjects was used in addition to the approximately 700-subject first cohort. Overall study results and their limits: The study listed 150 to 200 TCR beta chains as associated with cytomegalovirus. Across donors, most TCR sequences were observed very rarely, whereas some public TCRs were present in many individuals. The classifier was reported to diagnose cytomegalovirus status with high specificity and sensitivity in both the original cohort and the validation cohort. A later analysis found that TCRs clustered in the first cohort also tended to co-occur in the roughly 110 validation repertoires, with about 94% of cluster scores above 0. In vitro tests confirmed that three of the cytomegalovirus-associated TCR beta chains recognize cytomegalovirus antigens. It was suggested by the authors that the approach could potentially be generalized to other disease states and immunological phenotypes. All 130 or so repertoires were used to score co-occurrence in the validation cohort in a later analysis, because that analysis had no HLA typing for the cohort.

The donors were included in the validation cohort of roughly 130 subjects, a group kept apart from the roughly 700-subject first cohort. Libraries were constructed by the immunoSEQ multiplex PCR assay. The authors' analysis ran thus. To diagnose cytomegalovirus status from the catalog of TCR beta chain sequences, a statistical classification framework was built. Imported from immuneACCESS, the table was reduced by TCRdb to in-frame sequences with V and J called. These copies leave out some clones; in studies compared against another copy, an unresolved V gene accounts for under half, and the cause of the remainder is not known. The DNA was the basis for D and trimming; V, J and clone size are from that table. The sample profile shows 250,000 to 350,000 clones; 70% to 90% of them were found once. Approximately 0.96% of the sample rests with the top ten. This clone has a single count. Its antigen is unknown. Nothing much larger sits one base from this clone, and base qualities are not available.

CDR1 and CDR2 were assigned from the germline V gene as MNHNS and SASEGT. The CDR3 sequence holds 13 residues, the cysteine and phenylalanine included. Only CDR3 DNA remains: 39 bases, in frame from the first base. V loses 7 bases, J loses 0 bases, and the germline ends lie 7 bases apart. The sequenced sample was PBMCs. This receptor was taken from a man aged 25-45 years in good health and CMV-seronegative. Rearrangement joined TRBV6-1 to TRBJ1-5; the D gene identity is not certain. The DNA reads TGTGCCAGCACAGGATATAGCAATCAGCCCCAGCATTTT. It specifies CASTGYSNQPQHF.